This T cell receptor beta chain appears in the sequencing data of a study of blood T cells in healthy people across ages. This clonotype appeared a few times. Its antigen remains unknown. Trimming shortened V by 6 bases and J by 4 bases, and 18 bases separated the two germline ends. Looked up from germline, CDR1 is SQVTM and CDR2 is ANQGSEA. This CDR3 is 14 amino acids long. General study results and limits: It was not possible, with unsorted PBMCs, to conclusively compare naive and antigen-experienced cells.

A second roughly 7 to 11 cycle PCR used barcoded and J-beta primers. The yield of each sample was at least 2.5 million CDR3-containing paired-end reads. TCRdb redid the calling of the 5' RACE reads with MiXCR, one entry per CDR3 protein. The sample consists of 1.5 million to 1.8 million distinct CDR3 sequences, approximately 42% of them appearing once. This receptor was identified in a young woman in good health. Sequencing was done on a sample of blood. The V call is TRBV29-1, the J call TRBJ1-1; D call uncertain. CDR3 nucleotide sequence: TGCAGCGTGAGCGGCGGGGAATGGTTCACTGAAGCTTTCTTT. It is translated as CSVSGGEWFTEAFF.